This T cell receptor beta chain was captured in a study of T cell responses to AZD1222 COVID-19 vaccine (dated by TCRdb to the early 2020s). About the study as a whole: AZD1222 recipients given second doses at about 4 weeks or at about 12 weeks were pooled, since spike-specific TCR depth and breadth were not found to differ between the two schedules. TCR sequencing covered about 230 trial participants: 200 to 210 given two doses of AZD1222 and 26 given two doses of MenACWY control vaccine. Enrollment into the trials was organized by age into subgroups of 18-55, 56-69 and 70-plus years, and those subgroups contained roughly 150, 30 and 60 TCR-sequenced participants, respectively.

What the work shows at the level of the full study, not this receptor alone: Reportedly, close to half of the unique spike-specific TCRs recognized epitopes lying outside the regions that are mutated in the B.1.351 and B.1.1.7 variants. The vaccine-associated CD4 TCRs covered the entire spike protein, and the dominant responses fell in regions 160-218 and 743-854. Spike-specific TCR breadth and depth rose significantly after two AZD1222 doses compared with day 0 and with MenACWY recipients. Because no day 14 peak-response samples were available, the repertoires could be characterized only after the peak T cell response. In the small 56-69-year group, the increase in depth fell short of significance, most likely because of low power. Conclusions about previously exposed vaccinees are limited because only five or six AZD1222 recipients were SARS-CoV-2 seropositive at baseline. Participants were mostly white British and included more females than males, and it was suggested by the authors that clonal diversity may have been underestimated.

The meaning of the sample's time point label: baseline before first vaccination. The vaccinee samples were drawn from two UK trials, COV001 and COV002, one of which was a single-blind randomized controlled phase 2/3 trial testing AZD1222 (ChAdOx1 nCoV-19) in healthy adults. For TCRbeta chain sequencing, PBMC samples from trial participants were taken at day 0 and at day 28 after the second dose. The CDR3 regions of human TCRbeta chains were subjected to immunosequencing. The original pipeline was this. Repertoire TCRs were checked for matches against a reference library of SARS-CoV-2-specific TCRs that had been generated using the MIRA antigen-specificity platform. Breadth meant the fraction of unique TCRs that were SARS-CoV-2-associated, whereas depth meant the fraction of total T cells that were SARS-CoV-2-associated. Each spike-specific TCR was assigned to its reactive spike region and to a CD4 or CD8 class using the MIRA data. Log10-transformed breadth and depth values were compared by one-way ANOVA with Sidak's multiple comparisons tests. Here the immuneACCESS table is served through TCRdb, limited to in-frame sequences with V and J called. Missing clones are a known gap in these copies; in checked studies unresolved V genes cover under half, and the rest lacks a known reason. That table supplies the V and J calls and clone size; D and trimming were determined from the DNA. This sample has around 110,000 clones in its table, and around nine tenths of those were observed once. Clones ranked in the top ten supply approximately 9.6% of the sample.

Remarks on this clone: No antigen is known for it. Base qualities are missing; no much larger clone stands one base away.

The CDR3 goes from the cysteine to the phenylalanine over 13 residues. Only the CDR3 DNA stays, 39 bases, in frame from base 1. Looking up the germline V gene yields CDR1 SGHNT and CDR2 YENEEA. V lost 0 bases and J lost 6 bases; the stretch between them is 5 bases long. Sequenced material: peripheral blood, taken on day 0 of AZD1222 vaccination. The sequence is built from TRBV11-3 and TRBJ2-2; no D gene is confidently identified. The TCR comes from an adult in good health. The CDR3 protein: CASSLDRPGELFF. The bases read TGTGCCAGCAGCTTAGACAGGCCCGGGGAGCTGTTTTTT.